Listed below are T cell receptor beta chains from one sample, sequenced in a study of cytomegalovirus exposure and HLA in healthy donors. Generated by immunoSEQ multiplex PCR, the TCRdb table keeps only in-frame clones and is missing some. This sample has over 120,000 clones; roughly 77% occur once, and the top ten carry 3% to 4.5%. What was sequenced was PBMCs. Receptor source: a male donor in good health and CMV-seronegative. CDR3s include the opening cysteine and the closing phenylalanine or tryptophan. D genes are given only for firm matches. Part of the rows lack a size; the others show once, few, many or a class for expanded clones.

CDR3 DNA	CDR3 protein	clone size	V gene	D gene	J gene
TGTGCCAGTAGTAGCTGGGACTACACTGAAGCTTTCTTT	CASSSWDYTEAFF	once	TRBV19	-	TRBJ1-1
TGTGCCAGTAGTATCGGCAGGCGGGACTATGGCTACACCTTC	CASSIGRRDYGYTF	-	TRBV19	-	TRBJ1-2
TGTGCCAGCAGCTCCGCGGGGGAGGGAGGGTTTGCTAACTATGGCTACACCTTC	CASSSAGEGGFANYGYTF	-	TRBV7-6	-	TRBJ1-2
TGTGCCAGCAGCCTAGAGGGGGCTTCATACAATGAGCAGTTCTTC	CASSLEGASYNEQFF	-	TRBV9	TRBD1	TRBJ2-1
TGTGCCAGCAGCGTAGTCAGGGGTGGATCTGGAAACACCATATATTTT	CASSVVRGGSGNTIYF	-	TRBV7-2	-	TRBJ1-3
TGTGCTAGCAGCTTCGGAGATCTCTCTGAGCAGTTCTTC	CASSFGDLSEQFF	-	TRBV7-7	-	TRBJ2-1
TGTGCCAGCGCGGGTCAGAAAAACACCGGGGAGCTGTTTTTT	CASAGQKNTGELFF	-	TRBV7-3	-	TRBJ2-2
TGTGCCAGCAGCCTCCGGCGGCTAGCGGGGAACACCGGGGAGCTGTTTTTT	CASSLRRLAGNTGELFF	-	TRBV9	TRBD2	TRBJ2-2
TGCAGCGCCCGGACACTCCAAGAGACCCAGTACTTC	CSARTLQETQYF	few	TRBV29-1	-	TRBJ2-5
TGTGCCACGGGGGGGAGTTGGACTGAAGCTTTCTTT	CATGGSWTEAFF	-	TRBV19	-	TRBJ1-1
TGTGCCAGCAGTCCTCCCGGGGAGCTGTTTTTT	CASSPPGELFF	-	TRBV28	-	TRBJ2-2
TGTGCCAGCAGCCCGTCGGGAGGGGCTAATTCACCCCTCCACTTT	CASSPSGGANSPLHF	once	TRBV9	-	TRBJ1-6
TGCGCCAGCAGCCAAGATCGTGGAGGGAAAGCTTTCTTT	CASSQDRGGKAFF	few	TRBV4-3	-	TRBJ1-1
TGTGCCAGCAGCTACCGACAGGACTATGGCTACACCTTC	CASSYRQDYGYTF	-	TRBV7-2	-	TRBJ1-2
TGCGCCAGCAGTGAGGGTGGGGGCTGGGTCACTGAAGCTTTCTTT	CASSEGGGWVTEAFF	-	TRBV10-2	-	TRBJ1-1
TGTGCCTCTGAGGGCGCTTCTGAAGCTTTCTTT	CASEGASEAFF	few	TRBV6-1	-	TRBJ1-1
TGTGCCAGTAGAGCTGGACAGGGGGCGTTGGGGGGGCCCCAGCATTTT	CASRAGQGALGGPQHF	-	TRBV19	TRBD1	TRBJ1-5
TGTGCCAGCAGCATATCCGGGACTACCGAAGAGACCCAGTACTTC	CASSISGTTEETQYF	-	TRBV7-3	TRBD2	TRBJ2-5
TGTGCCAGCAGTACGGGACAGTTCTCTGGAAACACCATATATTTT	CASSTGQFSGNTIYF	-	TRBV6-5	TRBD1	TRBJ1-3
TGTGCCAGCAGCTTAGCTTTCAGGGGTCGACAAGAGACCCAGTACTTC	CASSLAFRGRQETQYF	-	TRBV11-2	-	TRBJ2-5
TGTGCCAGCAGCGTTCAGGGGGCCCTTAATTCACCCCTCCACTTT	CASSVQGALNSPLHF	-	TRBV7-9	TRBD1	TRBJ1-6
TGTGCCAGCAGCTGGGACAGGAACACTGAAGCTTTCTTT	CASSWDRNTEAFF	few	TRBV5-4	TRBD1	TRBJ1-1
TGTGCCAGCAGCTGGGGACAGGGGTTCGGAAACACCATATATTTT	CASSWGQGFGNTIYF	-	TRBV5-4	TRBD1	TRBJ1-3
TGTGCCAGCAGCGTAGCGGGGATTACCTACAATGAGCAGTTCTTC	CASSVAGITYNEQFF	once	TRBV9	-	TRBJ2-1
TGTGCCAGCACCCGTGGTGGGAGTCGCAATCAGCCCCAGCATTTT	CASTRGGSRNQPQHF	-	TRBV28	-	TRBJ1-5
TGTGCCAGCAGTCCGCGGGGGGGATTCACAGATACGCAGTATTTT	CASSPRGGFTDTQYF	-	TRBV27	TRBD2	TRBJ2-3
TGTGCCAGCAGTGGGAGGACCTTTACATCCCCGAGTGAGCAGTTCTTC	CASSGRTFTSPSEQFF	-	TRBV6-1	-	TRBJ2-1
TGCGCCAGCAGTCACCCTCCCGTACAGGGTTTGGAGGCCAACTATGGCTACACCTTC	CASSHPPVQGLEANYGYTF	-	TRBV23-1	-	TRBJ1-2
TGCGCCAGCAGCTGGAACTCGGGACTAGCGGGTGAGACCCAGTACTTC	CASSWNSGLAGETQYF	-	TRBV5-1	TRBD2	TRBJ2-5
TGTGCCAGCAGGGCCGGGACAATGAACACTGAAGCTTTCTTT	CASRAGTMNTEAFF	-	TRBV2	-	TRBJ1-1
TGTGCCAGTAGTATCGGGGCAGGGGTCGTTTATAATTCACCCCTCCACTTT	CASSIGAGVVYNSPLHF	-	TRBV19	-	TRBJ1-6
TGTGCCAGCTCACCGGGCACCGGGACCCAGTACTTC	CASSPGTGTQYF	-	TRBV18	-	TRBJ2-5
TGTGCCAGCAGATTTACAGGGGGTTCTTACGAGCAGTACTTC	CASRFTGGSYEQYF	-	TRBV28	TRBD1	TRBJ2-7
TGCAGCGCAAAGACAGGGGCTGGCACTGAAGCTTTCTTT	CSAKTGAGTEAFF	-	TRBV29-1	TRBD1	TRBJ1-1
TGTGCCAGCACGACAGGGAACACTGAAGCTTTCTTT	CASTTGNTEAFF	-	TRBV21-1	-	TRBJ1-1
TGTGCCAGCTCACTCGGACAGGGTAACACCGGGGAGCTGTTTTTT	CASSLGQGNTGELFF	-	TRBV18	TRBD1	TRBJ2-2
TGTGCCAGCAGACAACGGACAGGGGCAAACGTCCTGACTTTC	CASRQRTGANVLTF	-	TRBV11-2	TRBD1	TRBJ2-6
TGTGCCACCGGAGGGAGTAGCGGGAGGGAGGGCGAGCAGTACTTC	CATGGSSGREGEQYF	-	TRBV7-9	TRBD2	TRBJ2-7
TGCGCCAGCAGCCAAGATCTTAACAGCAACACTGAAGCTTTCTTT	CASSQDLNSNTEAFF	-	TRBV4-3	-	TRBJ1-1